The 6 T cell receptor beta chains in this list originate from one sample, sequenced in a study of blood T cells in healthy people across ages. Combining a sample-barcoded 5' primer with a J-beta primer mix, a second PCR ran for roughly 7 to 12 cycles. TCRdb re-analysed the 5' RACE reads in MiXCR, keeping a single row per CDR3 protein. The table lists 500,000 to 700,000 distinct CDR3 sequences, approximately 30% of them singletons. Source material: blood. The receptors were sampled from a woman older than 75 in good health.

On this clonotype itself: Germline and junction disagree at one end, which may indicate a read error. The CDR3 coding sequence is TGTGCCAGTACCTACTTCCCCCGGAACCCCGGGGAGCTGTTTTTT. Protein sequence: CASTYFPRNPGELFF. V and J are TRBV19 and TRBJ2-2; D is undetermined. The CDR3 runs 15 residues. CDR1 LNHDA and CDR2 SQIVND come from the germline V gene (reference sequence). Looking up the rest from reference TRBV19 and TRBJ2-2 gives the full variable domain: DGGITQSPKYLFRKEGQNVTLSCEQNLNHDAMYWYRQDPGQGLRLIYYSQIVNDFQKGDIAEGYSVSREKKESFPLTVTSAQKNPTAFYLCASTYFPRNPGELFFGEGSRLTVL.

In regard to this clonotype: A read error may explain this, as a much larger clone is one base away. The chain carries TRBV20-1 and TRBJ2-1; D is unresolved. This CDR3 region has 14 residues. Per germline, CDR1 DFQATT and CDR2 SNEGSKA (reference sequence). V was trimmed by 5 bases and J by 4 bases, leaving 15 bases between them. The CDR3 is CSAGVALLYNEQFF. The CDR3 nucleotides are TGCAGTGCTGGAGTCGCCCTTCTATACAATGAGCAGTTCTTC.

This clonotype has more than one count but fewer than ten. The rearrangement uses TRBV20-1 and TRBJ2-1, with a possible D match to TRBD2 (5 bases). The J call may not be correct, given that the DNA end is closer to TRBJ2-7. Germline V gene sequence: CDR1 DFQATT, CDR2 SNEGSKA (reference sequence). This CDR3 has 11 residues. The CDR3 bases are TGCAGTGCCAATGACTACAATGAGCAGTACTTC. Its protein is CSANDYNEQYF.

The J gene is TRBJ1-1, the V gene TRBV5-1, with a tentative D call TRBD1 (5 bases). Germline loops: CDR1 SGHRS, CDR2 YFSETQ. The CDR3 is 14 amino acids. Trimming removed 0 bases from V and 4 bases from J, with 10 bases in between. The CDR3 sequence: CASSLAPGTTEAFF. The CDR3 region has the DNA TGCGCCAGCAGCTTGGCCCCCGGGACCACTGAAGCTTTCTTT. The full variable domain, completed using reference TRBV5-1 and TRBJ1-1, is KAGVTQTPRYLIKTRGQQVTLSCSPISGHRSVSWYQQTPGQGLQFLFEYFSETQRNKGNFPGRFSGRQFSNSRSEMNVSTLELGDSALYLCASSLAPGTTEAFFGQGTRLTVV.

This clonotype was counted many times. This chain uses TRBV20-1 with TRBJ1-2; no reliable D call. This CDR3 is 13 amino acids long. CDR1 is DFQATT, CDR2 SNEGSKA, per germline (reference sequence). Trimming pared 0 bases from V and 8 bases from J, leaving 13 bases between. The CDR3 spells CSARDRVGSGYTF. CDR3 nucleotides: TGCAGTGCTAGAGATAGGGTGGGCAGCGGCTACACCTTC.

V is TRBV3-1 and J is TRBJ1-4; D is perhaps TRBD1 (5 bases). CDR3 size: 16 residues. The V gene lost 0 bases and the J gene lost 8 bases, with 16 bases spanning the gap. Per germline, CDR1 LGHDT and CDR2 YNNKEL (reference sequence). The CDR3 bases are TGTGCCAGCAGCCAAGATCCCGGGGCGTCAGGGGAAAAACTGTTTTTT. As protein: CASSQDPGASGEKLFF.